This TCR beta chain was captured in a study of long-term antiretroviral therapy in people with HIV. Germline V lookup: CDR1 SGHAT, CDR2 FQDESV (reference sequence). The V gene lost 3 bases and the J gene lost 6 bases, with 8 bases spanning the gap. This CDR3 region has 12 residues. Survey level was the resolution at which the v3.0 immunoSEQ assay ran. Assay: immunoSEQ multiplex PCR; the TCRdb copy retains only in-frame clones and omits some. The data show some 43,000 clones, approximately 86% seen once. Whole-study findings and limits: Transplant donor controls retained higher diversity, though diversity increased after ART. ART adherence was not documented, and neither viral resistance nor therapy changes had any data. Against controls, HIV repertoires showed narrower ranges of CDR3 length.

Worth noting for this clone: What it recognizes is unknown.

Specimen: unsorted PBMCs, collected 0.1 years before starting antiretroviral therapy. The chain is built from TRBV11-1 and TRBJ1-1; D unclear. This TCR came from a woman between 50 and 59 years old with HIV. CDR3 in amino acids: CASSFDRSEAFF. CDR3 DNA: TGTGCCAGCAGCTTCGACCGATCTGAAGCTTTCTTT.